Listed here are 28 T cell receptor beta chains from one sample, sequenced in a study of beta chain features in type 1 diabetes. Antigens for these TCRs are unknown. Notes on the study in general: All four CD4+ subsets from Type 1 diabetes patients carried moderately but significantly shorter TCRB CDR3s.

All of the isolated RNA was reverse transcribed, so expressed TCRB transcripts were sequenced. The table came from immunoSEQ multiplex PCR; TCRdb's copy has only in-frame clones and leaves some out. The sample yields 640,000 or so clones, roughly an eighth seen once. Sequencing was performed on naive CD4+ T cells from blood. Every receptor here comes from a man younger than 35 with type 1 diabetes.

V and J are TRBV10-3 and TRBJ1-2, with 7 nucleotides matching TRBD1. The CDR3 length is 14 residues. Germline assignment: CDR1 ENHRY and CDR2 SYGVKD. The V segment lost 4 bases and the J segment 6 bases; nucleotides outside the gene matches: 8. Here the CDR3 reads CAISVDREGHGYTF. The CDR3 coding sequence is TGTGCCATCAGTGTAGACAGGGAGGGGCATGGCTACACCTTC.

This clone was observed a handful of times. The CDR3 protein is CASSENLVAFF. CDR3 bases: TGTGCCAGCAGTGAAAATCTAGTAGCTTTCTTT. The genes are TRBV2 and TRBJ1-1; the D is unclear. CDR1 is SNHLY and CDR2 is FYNNEI in the germline V gene. The V end lost 2 bases, the J end lost 10 bases, and 8 bases lay between the germline ends. This CDR3 region has 11 residues.

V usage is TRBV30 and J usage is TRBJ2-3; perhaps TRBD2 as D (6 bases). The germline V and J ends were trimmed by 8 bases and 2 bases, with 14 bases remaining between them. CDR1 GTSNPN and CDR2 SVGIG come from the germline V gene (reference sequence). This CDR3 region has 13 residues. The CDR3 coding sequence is TGTGCCCTACGGAGCGGGCCCACAGATACGCAGTATTTT. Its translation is CALRSGPTDTQYF.

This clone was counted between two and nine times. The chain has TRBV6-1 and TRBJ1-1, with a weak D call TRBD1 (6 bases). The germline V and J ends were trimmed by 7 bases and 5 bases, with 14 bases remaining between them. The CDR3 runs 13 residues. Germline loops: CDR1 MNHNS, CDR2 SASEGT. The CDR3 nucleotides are TGTGCCAGCATTGCAGGGGATGGTACTGAAGCTTTCTTT. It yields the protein CASIAGDGTEAFF.

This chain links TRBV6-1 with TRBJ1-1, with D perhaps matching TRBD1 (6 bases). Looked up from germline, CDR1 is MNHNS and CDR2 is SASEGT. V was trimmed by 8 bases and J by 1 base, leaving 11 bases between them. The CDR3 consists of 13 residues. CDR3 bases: TGTGCCAGCGTGTGGGGGGCGAACACTGAAGCTTTCTTT. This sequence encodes CASVWGANTEAFF.

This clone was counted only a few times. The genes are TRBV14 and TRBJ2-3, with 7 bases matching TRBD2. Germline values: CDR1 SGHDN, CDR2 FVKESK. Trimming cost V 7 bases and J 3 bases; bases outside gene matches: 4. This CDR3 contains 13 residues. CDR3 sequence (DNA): TGTGCCAGCATGCAGGGAGGGACAGATACGCAGTATTTT. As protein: CASMQGGTDTQYF.

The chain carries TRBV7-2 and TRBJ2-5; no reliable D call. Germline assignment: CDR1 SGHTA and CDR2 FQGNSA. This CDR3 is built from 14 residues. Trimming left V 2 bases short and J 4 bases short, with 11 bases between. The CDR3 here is CASSLFRSAETQYF. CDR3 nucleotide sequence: TGTGCCAGCAGCTTATTTCGCAGCGCAGAGACCCAGTACTTC.

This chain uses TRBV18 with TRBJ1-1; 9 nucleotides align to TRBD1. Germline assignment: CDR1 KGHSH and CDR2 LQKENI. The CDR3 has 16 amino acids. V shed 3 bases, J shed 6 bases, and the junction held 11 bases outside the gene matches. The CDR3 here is CASSPKNRGLFPEAFF. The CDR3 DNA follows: TGTGCCAGCTCACCGAAGAACAGGGGGCTGTTCCCTGAAGCTTTCTTT.

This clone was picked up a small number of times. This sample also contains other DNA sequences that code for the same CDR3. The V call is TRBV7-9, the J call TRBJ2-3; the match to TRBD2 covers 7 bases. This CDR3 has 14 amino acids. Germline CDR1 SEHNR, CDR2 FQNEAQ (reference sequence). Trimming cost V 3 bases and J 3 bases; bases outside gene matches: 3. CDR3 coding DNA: TGTGCCAGCAGCTTGAGCGGGGTTACAGATACGCAGTATTTT. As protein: CASSLSGVTDTQYF.

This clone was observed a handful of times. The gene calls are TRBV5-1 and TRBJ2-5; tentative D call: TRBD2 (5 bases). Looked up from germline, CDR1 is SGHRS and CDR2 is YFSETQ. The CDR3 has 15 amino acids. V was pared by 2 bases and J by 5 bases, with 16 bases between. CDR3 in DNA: TGCGCCAGCAGCTTCTCACAGCCGGAGCGGGAGACCCAGTACTTC. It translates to CASSFSQPERETQYF.

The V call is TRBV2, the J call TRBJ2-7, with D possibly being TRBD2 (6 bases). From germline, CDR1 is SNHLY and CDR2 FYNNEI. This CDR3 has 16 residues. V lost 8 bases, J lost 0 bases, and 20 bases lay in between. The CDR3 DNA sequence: TGTGCCAGCCTTGGGAGGACGGAGACTCTCTCCTACGAGCAGTACTTC. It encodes CASLGRTETLSYEQYF.

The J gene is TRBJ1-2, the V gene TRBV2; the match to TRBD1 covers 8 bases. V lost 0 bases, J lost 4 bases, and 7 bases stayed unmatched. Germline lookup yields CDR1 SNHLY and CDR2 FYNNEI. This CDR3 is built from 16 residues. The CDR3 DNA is TGTGCCAGCAGTGAAGCGCGCCAGGGGGCTGTCTATGGCTACACCTTC. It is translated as CASSEARQGAVYGYTF. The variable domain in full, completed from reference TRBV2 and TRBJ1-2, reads EPEVTQTPSHQVTQMGQEVILRCVPISNHLYFYWYRQILGQKVEFLVSFYNNEISEKSEIFDDQFSVERPDGSNFTLKIRSTKLEDSAMYFCASSEARQGAVYGYTFGSGTRLTVV.

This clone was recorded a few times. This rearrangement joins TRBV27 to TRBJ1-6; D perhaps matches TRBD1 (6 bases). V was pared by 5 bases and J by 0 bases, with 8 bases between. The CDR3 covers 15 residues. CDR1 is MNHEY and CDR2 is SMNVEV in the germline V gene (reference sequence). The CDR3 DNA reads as TGTGCCAGCAGTACAGGGAGCTCCTATAATTCACCCCTCCACTTT. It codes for CASSTGSSYNSPLHF.

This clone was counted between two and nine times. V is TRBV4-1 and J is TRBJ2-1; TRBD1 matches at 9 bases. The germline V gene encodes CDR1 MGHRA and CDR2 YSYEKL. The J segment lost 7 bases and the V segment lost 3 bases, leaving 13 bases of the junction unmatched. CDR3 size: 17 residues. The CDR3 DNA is TGCGCCAGCAGCCAGGGGGGCACAGGGGGCATTAGGAATGAGCAGTTCTTC. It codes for CASSQGGTGGIRNEQFF.

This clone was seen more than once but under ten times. CDR3 sequence reads: CASSERAAEDSPLHF. The CDR3 nucleotides read TGTGCCAGCTCCGAACGGGCCGCAGAGGATTCACCCCTCCACTTT. The rearrangement joins TRBV18 to TRBJ1-6; D is ambiguous. The V gene's germline CDR1 is KGHSH and CDR2 LQKENI. The V gene lost 6 bases and the J gene lost 8 bases, with 17 bases spanning the gap. The CDR3 has 15 residues.

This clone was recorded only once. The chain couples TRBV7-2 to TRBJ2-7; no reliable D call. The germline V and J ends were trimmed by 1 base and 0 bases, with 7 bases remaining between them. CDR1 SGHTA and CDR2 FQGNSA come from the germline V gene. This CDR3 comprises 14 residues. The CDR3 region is CASSLDVSSYEQYF. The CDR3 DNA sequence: TGTGCCAGCAGCTTAGACGTGAGCTCCTACGAGCAGTACTTC.

In DNA form, the CDR3 reads TGTGCCAGCAGCCTGGACAGGGAAAGTTCACCCCTCCACTTT. It specifies CASSLDRESSPLHF. The gene calls are TRBV6-5 and TRBJ1-6; TRBD1 aligns across 8 bases. V trimming: 6 bases; J trimming: 9 bases; junction bases outside the gene matches: 7. The CDR3 has 14 residues. Germline V CDR1 and CDR2: MNHEY, SVGAGI.

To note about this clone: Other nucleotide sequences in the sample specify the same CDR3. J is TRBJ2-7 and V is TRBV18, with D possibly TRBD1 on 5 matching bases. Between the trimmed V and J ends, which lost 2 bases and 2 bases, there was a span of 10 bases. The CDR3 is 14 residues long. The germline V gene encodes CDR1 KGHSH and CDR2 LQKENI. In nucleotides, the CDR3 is TGTGCCAGCTCACCAGGGCAGGGCCCCTACGAGCAGTACTTC. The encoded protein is CASSPGQGPYEQYF.

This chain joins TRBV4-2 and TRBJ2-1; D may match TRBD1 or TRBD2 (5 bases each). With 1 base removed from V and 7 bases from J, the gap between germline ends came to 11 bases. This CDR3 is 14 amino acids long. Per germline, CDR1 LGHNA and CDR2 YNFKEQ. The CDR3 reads CASSQGDGVNEQFF. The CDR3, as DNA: TGTGCCAGCAGCCAAGGGGACGGCGTGAATGAGCAGTTCTTC.

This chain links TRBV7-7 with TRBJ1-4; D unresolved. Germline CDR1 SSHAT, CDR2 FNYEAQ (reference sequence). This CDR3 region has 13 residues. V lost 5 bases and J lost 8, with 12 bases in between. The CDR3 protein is CASSPLGPEKLFF. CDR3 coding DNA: TGTGCCAGCAGCCCCCTTGGCCCCGAAAAACTGTTTTTT.

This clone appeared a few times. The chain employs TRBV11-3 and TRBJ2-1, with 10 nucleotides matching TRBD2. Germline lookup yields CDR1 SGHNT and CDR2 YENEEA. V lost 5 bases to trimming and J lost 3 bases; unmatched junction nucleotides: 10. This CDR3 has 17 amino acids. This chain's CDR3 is CASSPHNSGGHYNEQFF. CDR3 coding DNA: TGTGCCAGCAGCCCCCATAATAGCGGGGGGCACTACAATGAGCAGTTCTTC. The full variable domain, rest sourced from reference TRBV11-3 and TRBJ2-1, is EAGVVQSPRYKIIEKKQPVAFWCNPISGHNTLYWYLQNLGQGPELLIRYENEEAVDDSQLPKDRFSAERLKGVDSTLKIQPAELGDSAVYLCASSPHNSGGHYNEQFFGPGTRLTVL.

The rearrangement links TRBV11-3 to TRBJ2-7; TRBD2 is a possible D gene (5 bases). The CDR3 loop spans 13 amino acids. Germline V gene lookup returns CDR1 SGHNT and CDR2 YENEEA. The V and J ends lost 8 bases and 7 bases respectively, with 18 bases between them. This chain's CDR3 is CASLKGPEGEQYF. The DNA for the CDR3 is TGTGCCAGCCTAAAAGGACCCGAGGGAGAGCAGTACTTC.

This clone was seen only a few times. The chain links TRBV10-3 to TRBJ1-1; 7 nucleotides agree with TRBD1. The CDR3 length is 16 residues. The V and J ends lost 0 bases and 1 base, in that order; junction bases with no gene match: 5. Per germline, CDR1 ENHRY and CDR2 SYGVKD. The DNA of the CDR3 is TGTGCCATCAGTGAGTCCCCGGGACAGCCGAACACTGAAGCTTTCTTT. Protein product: CAISESPGQPNTEAFF.

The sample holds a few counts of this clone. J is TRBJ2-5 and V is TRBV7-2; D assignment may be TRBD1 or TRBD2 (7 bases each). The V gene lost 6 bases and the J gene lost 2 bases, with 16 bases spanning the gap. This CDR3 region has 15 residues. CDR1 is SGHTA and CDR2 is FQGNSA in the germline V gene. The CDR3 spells CASRKIQGGQETQYF. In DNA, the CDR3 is TGTGCCAGCAGGAAAATTCAGGGGGGGCAAGAGACCCAGTACTTC.

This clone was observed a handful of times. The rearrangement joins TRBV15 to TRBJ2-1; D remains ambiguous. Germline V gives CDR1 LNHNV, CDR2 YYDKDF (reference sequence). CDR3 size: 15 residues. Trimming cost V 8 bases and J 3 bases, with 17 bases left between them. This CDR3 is CATPLYKARYNEQFF. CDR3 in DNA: TGTGCCACCCCCTTATATAAGGCCCGCTACAATGAGCAGTTCTTC.

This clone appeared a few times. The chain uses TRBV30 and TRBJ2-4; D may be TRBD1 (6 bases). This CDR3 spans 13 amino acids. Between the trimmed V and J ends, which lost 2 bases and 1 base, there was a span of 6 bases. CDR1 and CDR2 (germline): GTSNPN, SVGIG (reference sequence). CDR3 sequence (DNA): TGTGCCTGGAGTACAGGGGCCAAAAACATTCAGTACTTC. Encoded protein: CAWSTGAKNIQYF.

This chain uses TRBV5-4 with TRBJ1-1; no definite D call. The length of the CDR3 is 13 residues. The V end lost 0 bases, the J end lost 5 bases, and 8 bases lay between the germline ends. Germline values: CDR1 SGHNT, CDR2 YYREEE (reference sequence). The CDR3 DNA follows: TGTGCCAGCAGCTTGGTGTCGGGAACTGAAGCTTTCTTT. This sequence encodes CASSLVSGTEAFF.

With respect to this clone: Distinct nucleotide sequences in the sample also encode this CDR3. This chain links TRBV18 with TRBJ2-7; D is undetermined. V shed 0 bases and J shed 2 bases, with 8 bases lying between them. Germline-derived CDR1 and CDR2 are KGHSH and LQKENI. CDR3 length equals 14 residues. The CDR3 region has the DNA TGTGCCAGCTCACCACCGGGCAGAACCTACGAGCAGTACTTC. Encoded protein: CASSPPGRTYEQYF.